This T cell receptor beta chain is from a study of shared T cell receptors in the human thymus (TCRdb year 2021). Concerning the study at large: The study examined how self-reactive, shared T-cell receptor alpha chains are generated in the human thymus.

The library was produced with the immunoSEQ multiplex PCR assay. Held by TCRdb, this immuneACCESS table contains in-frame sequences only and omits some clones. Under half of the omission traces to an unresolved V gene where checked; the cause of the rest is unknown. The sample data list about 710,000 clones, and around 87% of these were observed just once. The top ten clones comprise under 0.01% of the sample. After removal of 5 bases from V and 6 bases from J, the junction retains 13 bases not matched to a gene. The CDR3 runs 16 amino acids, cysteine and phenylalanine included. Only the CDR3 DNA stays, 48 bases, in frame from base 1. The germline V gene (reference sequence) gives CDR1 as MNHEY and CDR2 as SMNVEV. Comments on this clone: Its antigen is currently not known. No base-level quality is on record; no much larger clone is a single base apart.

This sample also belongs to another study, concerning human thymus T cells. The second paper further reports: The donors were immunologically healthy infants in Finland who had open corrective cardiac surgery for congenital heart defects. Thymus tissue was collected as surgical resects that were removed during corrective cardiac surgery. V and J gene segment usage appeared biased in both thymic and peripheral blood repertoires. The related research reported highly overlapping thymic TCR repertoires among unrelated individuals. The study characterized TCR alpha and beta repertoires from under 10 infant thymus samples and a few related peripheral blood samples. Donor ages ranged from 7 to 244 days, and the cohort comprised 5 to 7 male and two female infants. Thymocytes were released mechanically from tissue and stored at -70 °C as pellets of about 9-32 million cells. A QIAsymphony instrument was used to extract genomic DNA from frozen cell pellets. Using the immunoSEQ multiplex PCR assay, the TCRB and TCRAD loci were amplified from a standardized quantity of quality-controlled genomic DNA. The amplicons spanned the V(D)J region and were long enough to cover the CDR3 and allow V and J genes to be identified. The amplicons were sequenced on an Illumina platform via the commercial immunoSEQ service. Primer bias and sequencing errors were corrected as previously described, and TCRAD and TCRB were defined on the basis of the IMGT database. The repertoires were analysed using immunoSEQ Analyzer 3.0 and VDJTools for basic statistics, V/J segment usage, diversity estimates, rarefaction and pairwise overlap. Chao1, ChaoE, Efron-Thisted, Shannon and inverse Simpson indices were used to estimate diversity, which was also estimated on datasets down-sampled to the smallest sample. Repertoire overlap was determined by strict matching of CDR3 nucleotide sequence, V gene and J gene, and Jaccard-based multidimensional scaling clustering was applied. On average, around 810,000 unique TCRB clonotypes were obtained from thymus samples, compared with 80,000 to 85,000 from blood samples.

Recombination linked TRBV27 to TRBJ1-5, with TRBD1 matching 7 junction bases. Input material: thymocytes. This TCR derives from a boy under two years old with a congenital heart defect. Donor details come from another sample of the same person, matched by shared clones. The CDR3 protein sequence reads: CASSRPTGVGSQPQHF. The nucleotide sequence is TGTGCCAGCAGTCGACCTACAGGGGTAGGAAGTCAGCCCCAGCATTTT.